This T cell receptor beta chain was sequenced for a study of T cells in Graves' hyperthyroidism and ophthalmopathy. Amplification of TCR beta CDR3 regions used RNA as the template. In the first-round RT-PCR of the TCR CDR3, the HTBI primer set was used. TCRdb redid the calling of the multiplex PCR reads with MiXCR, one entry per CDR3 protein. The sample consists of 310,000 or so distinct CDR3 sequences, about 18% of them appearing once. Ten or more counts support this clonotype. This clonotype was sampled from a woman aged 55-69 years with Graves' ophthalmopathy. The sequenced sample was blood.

CDR3 amino acids: CASSQTVYEQYF. The DNA for the CDR3 is TGTGCCAGCAGCCAGACAGTTTACGAGCAGTACTTC. V gene TRBV7-2 combines with J gene TRBJ2-7; D is perhaps TRBD1 (5 bases). V was shortened by 5 bases and J by 4 bases, with 9 bases between the two germline ends. The CDR3 consists of 12 residues. The germline CDR1 and CDR2 sequences are SGHTA and FQGNSA. Full variable domain (outside the CDR3, taken from reference TRBV7-2 and TRBJ2-7): GAGVSQSPSNKVTEKGKDVELRCDPISGHTALYWYRQSLGQGLEFLIYFQGNSAPDKSGLPSDRFSAERTGGSVSTLTIQRTQQEDSAVYLCASSQTVYEQYFGPGTRLTVT.